The rows below give T cell receptor beta chains drawn from one sample of a study of regulatory T cells in long-lasting Graves disease. MiXCR was run by TCRdb on the multiplex PCR reads, yielding one entry per CDR3 protein. The data contain 350,000 to 500,000 distinct CDR3 sequences, around 17% of them singletons. The sample also formed part of further work on T cells in Graves' hyperthyroidism and ophthalmopathy.

This specimen consisted of peripheral blood mononuclear cells (PBMCs), obtained at new diagnosis, from a patient treated with antithyroid drugs. The source is a woman in her thirties with Graves disease. Both conserved end residues are part of each CDR3. Fields, in order: J gene, V gene, clone size, D gene, CDR3 protein, CDR3 DNA. D genes are given only for firm matches. Rows give clone size only sometimes, using once, few, many, or a class for an expanded clone.

TRBJ2-5	TRBV27	many	TRBD2	CASRIGTSGKETQYF	TGTGCCAGCAGGATTGGGACTAGCGGGAAGGAGACCCAGTACTTC
TRBJ1-5	TRBV11-2	few	.	CASSPTPGGDQPQHF	TGTGCCAGCAGCCCCACCCCCGGAGGGGATCAGCCCCAGCATTTT
TRBJ1-2	TRBV12-3/TRBV12-4	many	.	CASSLQAEIGYGYTF	TGTGCCAGCAGTTTACAGGCGGAGATTGGATATGGCTACACCTTC
TRBJ2-2	TRBV11-2	many	.	CASSLVVLTGELFF	TGTGCCAGCAGCTTAGTGGTGCTCACCGGGGAGCTGTTTTTT
TRBJ2-1	TRBV4-3	few	TRBD1	CASSQEYIGTANEQFF	TGCGCCAGCAGCCAAGAATACATAGGGACAGCCAATGAGCAGTTCTTC
TRBJ2-2	TRBV4-3	.	TRBD2	CASSQVGGSGERFF	TGCGCCAGCAGCCAAGTAGGGGGTAGCGGGGAGCGGTTTTTT
TRBJ1-2	TRBV29-1	.	.	CSVDEGTVGYTF	TGCAGCGTTGACGAGGGAACGGTTGGCTACACCTTC
TRBJ2-3	TRBV29-1	.	TRBD2	CSSPGLAVSTDTQYF	TGCAGCAGCCCGGGACTAGCGGTTAGCACAGATACGCAGTATTTT
TRBJ1-2	TRBV14	few	.	CASRPEGGYYGYTF	TGTGCCAGCCGGCCCGAGGGAGGTTACTATGGCTACACCTTC
TRBJ2-4	TRBV19	.	TRBD1	CASSPWGQDTDSIAKNIQYF	TGTGCCAGTAGCCCCTGGGGACAGGACACTGATTCCATAGCCAAAAACATTCAGTACTTC
TRBJ2-5	TRBV4-1	many	TRBD2	CASSHYGSLATQETQYF	TGCGCCAGCAGCCACTATGGTTCACTAGCGACCCAAGAGACCCAGTACTTC
TRBJ2-2	TRBV2	many	.	CASRGVIGELFF	TGTGCCAGCAGGGGGGTTATCGGGGAGCTGTTTTTT
TRBJ2-3	TRBV30	.	.	CAWSVAGRLTDTQYF	TGTGCCTGGAGTGTGGCGGGACGCCTCACAGATACGCAGTATTTT
TRBJ2-1	TRBV27	many	.	CASSNWKRAGYEQFF	TGTGCCAGCAGTAATTGGAAGAGGGCGGGTTATGAGCAGTTCTTC
TRBJ1-6	TRBV7-2	many	TRBD1	CASSPDRGSFLALHF	TGTGCCAGCAGCCCTGACAGGGGTTCTTTTTTAGCCCTCCACTTT
TRBJ2-3	TRBV12-5	many	TRBD2	CASGLTSGQSDTQYF	TGTGCTAGTGGTCTGACTAGCGGGCAATCAGATACGCAGTATTTT
TRBJ2-2	TRBV7-9	.	.	CASSHDTPELFF	TGTGCCAGCAGCCATGACACCCCGGAGCTGTTTTTT
TRBJ2-1	TRBV20-1	many	.	CRERDASYNEQFF	TGCAGAGAGAGGGACGCCTCTTACAATGAGCAGTTCTTC
TRBJ1-4	TRBV18	many	.	CASSSWQEKLFF	TGTGCCAGCTCATCCTGGCAGGAAAAACTGTTTTTT
TRBJ2-3	TRBV9	.	.	CASSPWAGPTDTQYF	TGTGCCAGCAGCCCCTGGGCGGGACCCACAGATACGCAGTATTTT